This T cell receptor (beta chain) was recovered during a study of shared clonotypes between healthy human individuals. Overall study: CD4 naive and CD4 memory each took three plates per donor, while CD8 naive took two and CD8 memory one.

V lost 0 bases and J 4 bases, leaving 9 bases between the germline ends. The CDR3 is 14 residues long. Germline loops: CDR1 SGHDT, CDR2 YYEEEE. CD45RO-negative cells were positively selected for CCR7, leaving out terminally differentiated effector memory CD45RA+ cells. Clones were sequenced by immunoSEQ multiplex PCR, and TCRdb holds only the in-frame ones, with some missing. Here the sample spans almost 700,000 clones, around 90% being singletons. V gene TRBV5-6 combines with J gene TRBJ2-3; either TRBD1 or TRBD2 may fit D (5 bases each). This clonotype was obtained from a man aged 25-45 years in good health. Source material: naive CD8+ T cells sorted from blood. The CDR3 coding sequence is TGTGCCAGCAGCTTGGATCTGGGGGCAGATACGCAGTATTTT. Translated, it gives CASSLDLGADTQYF.